This TCR beta chain was retrieved from a study of cytotoxic CD8 clonotypes in ibrutinib-treated CLL (dated by TCRdb to the early 2020s). The study in broad terms: The cohort was composed of under 12 relapsed/refractory and about 16 treatment-naive patients; IGHV unmutated status was identified in roughly 17 patients. Responses were partial in approximately 24 patients and complete in 2; after median about 68 months follow-up, about 14 stayed in remission and 12 progressed. Response samples were obtained after a median of around eleven months of treatment, with a range of about 6 to 36 months. Samples averaged approximately 260,000 productive templates and roughly 86,000 productive rearrangements. Longitudinal samples were obtainable from about 30% of the roughly 86 participants in the trial. Cryopreserved peripheral blood mononuclear cells were obtained before treatment, at response, and at either sustained remission or disease progression. Every sample from remission and from progressive disease was obtained while the patients were still on ibrutinib.

Overall results and qualifications from the work: Sustained-remission and progressing patients did not have matched sampling times, and lymph node repertoires were not examined. An increase in clonality was observed at ibrutinib response, with clonality remaining stable during sustained remission and falling back toward baseline at progression. Public clonotypes were rare and either shrank or stayed stable during treatment, and the rise in clonality at ibrutinib response reflected expansion of private clonotypes. Baseline clonality exceeded that of age-matched healthy donors and correlated strongly with circulating CD8+ T-cell counts.

The germline V gene (reference sequence) supplies CDR1 MNHNY and CDR2 SVGAGI. The junction carries 11 bases between V and J, which are trimmed by 5 bases and 7 bases respectively. From the cysteine up to the phenylalanine, the CDR3 has a length of 12 residues. Only the CDR3 region is kept as DNA, spanning 36 bases read in frame from base 1. A MiSeq instrument was used for deep resolution sequencing, which targeted depths ranging from 1 in 1 million up to 1 in 200,000 T cells, with coverage averaging 10x for each clonotype. TCR beta libraries were generated with the immunoSEQ hsTCRB Kit. On the study's bioinformatics: Data were analyzed with ImmunoSEQ Data Assistant and ImmunoSEQ Analyzer, with V, D and J genes assigned per IMGT definitions. Clonality, which ranges from 0 to 1, was calculated as one minus the normalized Shannon entropy of productive rearrangement frequencies. Only overrepresented clonotypes making up at least 0.05% of the repertoire of each patient were included in the public clonotype analysis. Some 13 age-matched healthy donor repertoires from immuneACCESS served as clonality controls. TCRdb retrieved this table from immuneACCESS and kept in-frame rearrangements only. Not all clones are present; in checked studies, unresolved V genes account for under half, and no reason is known for the remainder. That table gives V, J and clone size, and the DNA gave D and trimming. The sample table contains 110,000 to 150,000 clones; only one count was recorded for more than 75% of them. The ten largest clonotypes hold 4.5% to 6% of the sample.

The sample's time point label, decoded: 24 months on ibrutinib. For TCR beta library preparation, roughly 2.2 micrograms of genomic DNA was extracted from cryopreserved PBMCs. Longitudinal blood samples from CLL patients receiving ibrutinib monotherapy were subjected to high-throughput TCR beta sequencing. The patients took part in an open-label, single-center phase 2 trial of ibrutinib monotherapy. Comment on this clone: Its antigen is unknown. Base qualities are not provided; no much larger clone lies one nucleotide away.

The sequences come from PBMCs, collected after 24 months of ibrutinib treatment. The sequence links TRBV6-6 to TRBJ1-2; the D gene remains uncertain. This clonotype originated in a human donor with chronic lymphocytic leukemia. The nucleotide sequence reads as follows: TGTGCCAGCAGTCCGTTCAGAGGTGGCTACACCTTC. Translated, this is CASSPFRGGYTF.